This TCR beta chain stems from a study of T cell changes during pregnancy in multiple sclerosis. Libraries were prepared by immunoSEQ multiplex PCR; TCRdb keeps only in-frame clonotypes and omits some of them. The sample contains approximately 80,000 clones, around 93% of which appear only once. This CDR3 is built from 13 residues. In germline, CDR1 is MNHNY, CDR2 SVGAGI (reference sequence). Regarding this clone: One end of the junction is discordant with germline, which a read error may explain.

The material sequenced was peripheral blood, taken in the second trimester of pregnancy. The chain carries TRBV6-6 and TRBJ1-1, with 7 positions matching TRBD1. The receptor was derived from a female donor in good health, enrolled as a control in a pregnancy study. This CDR3 is CASSTPDRNEFLF. CDR3 nucleotide sequence: TGTGCCAGCAGTACCCCGGACAGGAACGAGTTTTTATTT.